The 22 T cell receptor beta chains listed next were all sequenced from one sample in a study of T cells in Graves' hyperthyroidism and ophthalmopathy. Amplified TCR beta CDR3 regions came from RNA transcripts. HTBI primers were the set used in a first-round RT-PCR of the TCR CDR3. MiXCR, run by TCRdb on the multiplex PCR reads, gives a single entry per CDR3 protein. This table holds around 300,000 distinct CDR3 sequences, roughly 14% found once. Sequenced input: blood. These TCRs come from a woman under 40 with Graves' hyperthyroidism that later progressed to Graves' ophthalmopathy.

There are many counts of this clonotype. The genes are TRBV18 and TRBJ2-2, with a possible D match to TRBD1 (6 bases). Trimming left V 4 bases short and J 2 bases short, with 11 bases between. CDR1 and CDR2 (germline): KGHSH, LQKENI. This CDR3 comprises 15 residues. For the CDR3, the DNA is TGTGCCAGCTCACTCCGGACAGATAACACCGGGGAGCTGTTTTTT. Its protein product is CASSLRTDNTGELFF.

The chain is built from TRBV7-6 and TRBJ1-3, with D unclear. CDR1 is SGHVS and CDR2 is FNYEAQ in the germline V gene. V was clipped by 4 bases and J by 4 bases, with 14 bases between them. CDR3 length: 15 residues. The CDR3: CASSSPDRSGNTIYF. CDR3 in DNA: TGTGCCAGCAGCTCTCCCGACCGCTCGGGAAACACCATATATTTT.

This sequence joins TRBV29-1 and TRBJ2-7, with D possibly being TRBD2 (5 bases). Trimming took 5 bases from V and 2 from J, leaving 10 bases between them. The CDR3 runs to 12 residues. The V gene's germline CDR1 is SQVTM and CDR2 ANQGSEA. The CDR3 coding sequence is TGCAGCGTTCTTGCGGGCGCCTACGAGCAGTACTTC. It yields the protein CSVLAGAYEQYF.

This clonotype was recorded many times. V is TRBV24-1 and J is TRBJ2-2; possibly TRBD1 for D (6 bases). Trimming removed 4 bases at V and 1 base at J, with 12 bases between. The CDR3 has 16 residues. Germline lookup yields CDR1 KGHDR and CDR2 SFDVKD. DNA for the CDR3: TGTGCCACCAGTGAACGAGACAGGATGAACACCGGGGAGCTGTTTTTT. Its protein product is CATSERDRMNTGELFF.

As to this clonotype: This is likely a read error, given that the CDR3 carries no conserved phenylalanine or tryptophan at its end. The chain couples TRBV7-2 to TRBJ1-2; maybe TRBD1 (5 bases). The V and J ends lost 1 base and 4 bases respectively, with 10 bases between them. This CDR3 comprises 14 residues. CDR1 and CDR2 from the germline V gene are SGHTA and FQGNSA. The CDR3: CASSLGEGLYGYTL. As DNA, the CDR3 is TGTGCCAGCAGCTTAGGGGAGGGGCTCTATGGCTACACCCTC.

The V call is TRBV5-1, the J call TRBJ2-1, with a possible D match to TRBD2 (6 bases). Germline V CDR1 and CDR2: SGHRS, YFSETQ. Trimming took off 7 bases at V and 0 bases at J, with 17 bases between the two ends. CDR3 length equals 16 residues. This CDR3 reads CASGMMEGPSYNEQFF. CDR3 DNA sequence: TGCGCCAGCGGCATGATGGAGGGGCCCTCCTACAATGAGCAGTTCTTC.

This clonotype was found many times. V usage is TRBV4-1 and J usage is TRBJ1-2, with D possibly matching TRBD1 (5 bases). V lost 0 bases and J lost 2, with 7 bases in between. This CDR3 region has 14 residues. Per germline, CDR1 MGHRA and CDR2 YSYEKL. The DNA for the CDR3 is TGCGCCAGCAGCCAAGATTCAGGGAACTATGGCTACACCTTC. It encodes CASSQDSGNYGYTF.

This clonotype was detected ten times or more. The chain links TRBV6-2 or TRBV6-3 to TRBJ2-1; D is ambiguous. Trimming cost V 6 bases and J 4 bases, with 10 bases left between them. Germline CDR1 MNHEY, CDR2 SVGEGT. The CDR3 has 13 amino acids. In DNA, the CDR3 is TGTGCCAGCAGGGCAGTAGGGTACAATGAGCAGTTCTTC. Its protein is CASRAVGYNEQFF.

This clonotype was observed many times. In DNA, the CDR3 is TGTGCCAGCACCCTTCAGGGCTCGGGAGACTACGAGCAGTACTTC. Its translation is CASTLQGSGDYEQYF. This sequence joins TRBV7-2 and TRBJ2-7, with a tentative D call TRBD2 (6 bases). V was shortened by 7 bases and J by 3 bases, with 19 bases between the two germline ends. In germline, CDR1 is SGHTA, CDR2 FQGNSA. This CDR3 has 15 residues.

In this sample, this clonotype turned up many times. The V call is TRBV15, the J call TRBJ2-3, with TRBD2 as a possible D gene (6 bases). The germline gives CDR1 LNHNV, CDR2 YYDKDF (reference sequence). The CDR3 is 17 amino acids. Deletions cut 0 bases from V and 0 bases from J, with 13 bases between. The CDR3 protein is CATSRDNVGGSTDTQYF. For the CDR3, the DNA is TGTGCCACCAGCAGAGATAATGTCGGGGGTAGCACAGATACGCAGTATTTT.

This clonotype has ten or more counts. The chain recombines TRBV6-1 with TRBJ2-7, with D tentatively TRBD2 (5 bases). Germline V gene data show CDR1 as MNHNS and CDR2 as SASEGT. This CDR3 has 17 residues. Between the trimmed V and J ends, which lost 6 bases and 3 bases, there was a span of 24 bases. CDR3 nucleotides: TGTGCCAGCAGGGGAGCTTATGGACCTTCGTCCGACTACGAGCAGTACTTC. Protein product: CASRGAYGPSSDYEQYF.

Worth noting for this clonotype: This may come from a read error, since a much larger clone is one base off. J is TRBJ2-3 and V is TRBV27; D remains unclear. Germline lookup yields CDR1 MNHEY and CDR2 SMNVEV (reference sequence). V lost 6 bases, J lost 2 bases, and 18 bases lay in between. The CDR3 extends over 16 amino acids. In nucleotides, the CDR3 is TGTGCCAGCAGGTTACAGCCAGCAGAATTCACAGATACGCAGTATTTT. It translates to CASRLQPAEFTDTQYF.

The sample holds many counts of this clonotype. This chain links TRBV6-1 with TRBJ1-5; D remains unclear. Germline loops: CDR1 MNHNS, CDR2 SASEGT. This CDR3 has 12 residues. Trimming pared 6 bases from V and 1 base from J, leaving 4 bases between. The CDR3 here is CASRDSNQPQHF. CDR3 nucleotide sequence: TGTGCCAGCAGGGACAGCAATCAGCCCCAGCATTTT.

Many counts were recorded for this clonotype. The genes are TRBV12-3 or TRBV12-4 and TRBJ2-7; a weak D match, TRBD1 (6 bases). V was shortened by 2 bases and J by 5 bases, with 7 bases between the two germline ends. CDR3 length: 12 amino acids. CDR3 loop: CASSLRQDEQYF. DNA for the CDR3: TGTGCCAGCAGTTTAAGACAGGACGAGCAGTACTTC.

Many counts were recorded for this clonotype. The chain links TRBV5-6 to TRBJ2-5, with D perhaps assigned TRBD1 or TRBD2 (5 bases each). V was shortened by 3 bases and J by 2 bases, with 5 bases between the two germline ends. This CDR3 is built from 12 residues. CDR1 and CDR2 from the germline V gene are SGHDT and YYEEEE. Written as DNA, the CDR3 is TGTGCCAGCAGCTGGGGGCAAGAGACCCAGTACTTC. This sequence encodes CASSWGQETQYF.

This clonotype showed up many times. The CDR3 sequence is CASSSQAGGYNQPQHF. For the CDR3, the DNA is TGTGCCAGCAGTTCCCAGGCAGGAGGGTACAATCAGCCCCAGCATTTT. The chain has TRBV28 and TRBJ1-5; D remains ambiguous. The CDR3 length is 16 residues. V was clipped by 4 bases and J by 3 bases, with 16 bases between them. Germline V lookup: CDR1 MDHEN, CDR2 SYDVKM.

The sample holds a few counts of this clonotype. This sequence joins TRBV18 and TRBJ2-7, with D maybe TRBD2 (5 bases). From germline, CDR1 is KGHSH and CDR2 LQKENI. CDR3 length: 12 residues. Trimming took off 5 bases at V and 5 bases at J, with 10 bases between the two ends. The CDR3 loop is CASSKTGNEQYF. As DNA, the CDR3 is TGTGCCAGCTCAAAAACGGGGAACGAGCAGTACTTC.

This clonotype was seen a handful of times. The V gene is TRBV5-4, the J gene TRBJ2-1; D call uncertain. CDR1 is SGHNT, CDR2 YYREEE, per germline (reference sequence). The CDR3 covers 17 residues. Trimming pared 2 bases from V and 0 bases from J, leaving 15 bases between. The CDR3 loop is CASSFYEQLHSYNEQFF. The CDR3 region has the DNA TGTGCCAGCAGCTTCTATGAACAGCTCCACTCCTACAATGAGCAGTTCTTC.

This clonotype was found many times. The chain couples TRBV2 to TRBJ1-5; D might be TRBD1 (5 bases). Germline CDR1 reads SNHLY; CDR2 reads FYNNEI. The CDR3 loop spans 14 amino acids. The V end was cut by 8 bases, the J end by 6 bases, with 17 bases between. The CDR3 loop reads CASSGEEIGQPQHF. The CDR3 nucleotides are TGTGCCAGCTCGGGGGAGGAAATTGGTCAGCCCCAGCATTTT.

This clonotype was observed at least ten times. V usage is TRBV7-9 and J usage is TRBJ1-1; 9 bases are shared with TRBD1. Germline CDR1 is SEHNR and CDR2 is FQNEAQ (reference sequence). This CDR3 region has 13 residues. Losses at the gene ends were 5 bases for V and 7 bases for J; bases not matched to a gene: 5. The chain's CDR3 is CASSGTGSGEAFF. The CDR3 nucleotides are TGTGCCAGCAGCGGGACAGGGTCTGGTGAAGCTTTCTTT.

Ten or more counts support this clonotype. V gene TRBV7-9 combines with J gene TRBJ1-1; D gene uncertain. Germline lookup yields CDR1 SEHNR and CDR2 FQNEAQ (reference sequence). This CDR3 spans 15 amino acids. V lost 1 base and J lost 3, with 12 bases in between. The CDR3 DNA sequence: TGTGCCAGCAGCTTAGTAGGGTCTGCGGACACTGAAGCTTTCTTT. Its protein product is CASSLVGSADTEAFF.

Comments on this clonotype: Given a much more abundant clone one base away, this may be a read error. V and J are TRBV30 and TRBJ2-7; D possibly corresponds to TRBD1 (6 bases). The CDR3 is 14 residues long. The V end was cut by 5 bases, the J end by 4 bases, with 18 bases between. Germline V gives CDR1 GTSNPN, CDR2 SVGIG (reference sequence). CDR3 protein: CAWGSPGTLYEQYF. The CDR3 DNA is TGTGCCTGGGGTAGTCCCGGGACATTGTACGAGCAGTACTTC.